This T cell receptor (beta chain) is drawn from a study of blood T cell repertoires in COVID-19. Across the study: From T cells, B-cell-depleted T cells, or PBMCs came the material, which was cDNA or gDNA.

Only a few counts were recorded for this clone. TCRdb's table, derived via immunoSEQ multiplex PCR, lists solely in-frame clones and lacks some. The table lists under 550,000 clones, about 90% of them singletons. The CDR3 consists of 15 residues. Germline-derived CDR1 and CDR2 are SGHTA and FQGNSA. The trim removed 5 bases at V and 3 bases at J, leaving 8 bases unmatched. The sequencing input was peripheral blood. The chain has TRBV7-2 and TRBJ2-7, with 9 bases aligning to TRBD2. The TCR comes from a man aged 18-30 years with COVID-19, enrolled during active disease. The CDR3 spells CASSQTSGLFYEQYF. The CDR3 coding sequence is TGTGCCAGCAGCCAGACTAGCGGCCTTTTCTACGAGCAGTACTTC.